The T cell receptor beta chain under discussion was sequenced for a study of Ad26.COV2.S vaccination and SARS-CoV-2 variants. V gave up 7 bases and J gave up 2 bases, with 18 bases separating them. Per the germline V gene, CDR1 is MNHEY and CDR2 is SMNVEV (reference sequence). The CDR3 contains 15 residues. This clone appeared once. The treatment denotes: roughly 18 received Ad26.COV2.S at low or high dose, single or two shots; about 5 received placebo; per-sample allocation not given. Repertoires come from day 63 after the first vaccine or placebo injection. Boston hosted the donor, who was an adult aged 18-55 years. Participants' vaccine, an Ad26 vector, delivered Wuhan-strain SARS-CoV-2 spike. Here immunoSEQ multiplex PCR was the method, and the copy in TCRdb shows in-frame clones only, minus some. The sample yields about 440,000 clones, around 90% seen once.

The V and J genes are TRBV27 and TRBJ2-7; the D is unclear. Sequencing was performed on peripheral blood, taken in a trial of Ad26.COV2.S vaccine versus placebo. This TCR was sampled from a person aged 18-65 years who received the Ad26.COV2.S COVID-19 vaccine or a placebo. CDR3 protein: CASNSVGEKTYEQYF. The DNA of the CDR3 is TGTGCCAGCAATTCGGTTGGGGAAAAGACCTACGAGCAGTACTTC.